The T cell receptor beta chain under discussion was sequenced for a study of T cell changes during pregnancy in multiple sclerosis (dated by TCRdb to between 2018 and 2021). Background on the whole study: The study looked at changes in the T cell repertoire across pregnancy in women with multiple sclerosis.

Looking up the germline V gene yields CDR1 MGHRA and CDR2 YSYEKL. The CDR3 runs 16 residues from the cysteine to the phenylalanine. Kept here is only the CDR3 DNA, which spans 48 bases and is read in frame from base 1. From V the trimming removes 4 bases and from J it removes 5 bases, while the gene matches leave 10 bases of the junction unaccounted for. Library creation used the immunoSEQ multiplex PCR assay. The source is immuneACCESS, and TCRdb retained only in-frame sequences with V and J called. Part of the clones is not carried over; for the studies checked, unresolved V genes explain less than half of this, and the remainder is unexplained. The table for this sample lists approximately 80,000 clones; about 90% of them were counted only once. The top ten constitute 3% to 4.5% of the sample. In regard to this clone: It lacks a known antigen. Per-base quality was not reported, and no clone a single base away is much larger than it.

The chain employs TRBV4-1 and TRBJ1-2, with TRBD1 matching 10 junction bases. This specimen consisted of PBMCs, obtained in the first trimester of pregnancy. The sequence was collected from a female donor in good health, serving as a control in a pregnancy study. Some clones in this sample may be carry-over from other donors' samples. The DNA sequence is TGCGCCAGCAGCCGTGTCACGGGACAGGGGAGATATGGCTACACCTTC. Translated, this is CASSRVTGQGRYGYTF.